A selection of T cell receptor beta chains follows, all from one sample in a study of CD8+CD57+ T cells in acquired aplastic anemia. TCRdb itself ran the reads through MiXCR, one entry per CDR3 protein. The sample holds 350,000 to 450,000 distinct CDR3 sequences, approximately 70% seen once. The material sequenced was sorted CD4+, CD8+, or CD8+CD57+ T cells (not recorded which) from PBMCs. These TCRs come from a human donor in good health, serving as a control. Each CDR3 is given with its conserved first and last residue. D genes are given only for firm matches. Size is stated for part of the rows, as once, few or many counts, or as a class when the clone is expanded.

j_gene: TRBJ1-6
d_gene: NA
abundance: NA
v_gene: TRBV7-2
len: 14
CDR3aa: CASSSSLLYGYTFF
CDR3nt: TGTGCCAGCAGCTCGTCGCTTCTTTATGGCTACACCTTCTTT

j_gene: TRBJ2-1
d_gene: NA
abundance: NA
v_gene: TRBV20-1
len: 15
CDR3aa: CSARELGIASNEQFF
CDR3nt: TGCAGTGCTAGAGAATTAGGTATAGCTAGCAATGAGCAGTTCTTC

j_gene: TRBJ2-3
d_gene: NA
abundance: NA
v_gene: TRBV11-3
len: 11
CDR3aa: CASSDPFREYF
CDR3nt: TGTGCCAGCAGTGACCCCTTCCGCGAGTATTTT

j_gene: TRBJ1-2
d_gene: NA
abundance: NA
v_gene: TRBV6-1
len: 14
CDR3aa: CARNADSSVYGYTF
CDR3nt: TGTGCCAGGAATGCAGACAGCTCCGTCTATGGCTACACCTTC

j_gene: TRBJ2-7
d_gene: NA
abundance: NA
v_gene: TRBV20-1
len: 14
CDR3aa: CSASFLSNTYEQYF
CDR3nt: TGCAGTGCTAGTTTCCTATCGAACACTTACGAGCAGTACTTC

j_gene: TRBJ2-7
d_gene: NA
abundance: NA
v_gene: TRBV7-3
len: 12
CDR3aa: CAARLGTHEQYF
CDR3nt: TGTGCCGCCCGATTGGGTACCCACGAGCAGTACTTC

j_gene: TRBJ2-3
d_gene: TRBD1
abundance: NA
v_gene: TRBV2
len: 14
CDR3aa: CASLIDRGTDTQYF
CDR3nt: TGTGCCAGCCTTATAGACAGGGGCACAGATACGCAGTATTTT

j_gene: TRBJ1-2
d_gene: NA
abundance: NA
v_gene: TRBV11-2
len: 13
CDR3aa: CASSLLRTDRYTF
CDR3nt: TGTGCCAGCAGCTTACTCCGGACAGACCGCTACACCTTC

j_gene: TRBJ1-5
d_gene: NA
abundance: few
v_gene: TRBV15
len: 13
CDR3aa: CATSRGTDQPQHF
CDR3nt: TGTGCCACCAGCAGAGGGACGGATCAGCCCCAGCATTTT

j_gene: TRBJ1-1
d_gene: NA
abundance: NA
v_gene: TRBV5-1
len: 15
CDR3aa: CASRINRDSNTGAFF
CDR3nt: TGCGCCAGCAGAATCAACAGGGATTCTAACACTGGAGCTTTCTTT

j_gene: TRBJ2-5
d_gene: NA
abundance: NA
v_gene: TRBV7-3
len: 14
CDR3aa: CASSFFRLAESEYF
CDR3nt: TGTGCCAGCAGCTTTTTCAGGCTAGCCGAGAGCGAGTACTTC

j_gene: TRBJ1-1
d_gene: NA
abundance: NA
v_gene: TRBV7-3
len: 13
CDR3aa: CASNSGGNTEAFF
CDR3nt: TGTGCCAGCAACTCCGGGGGGAACACTGAAGCTTTCTTT

j_gene: TRBJ2-2
d_gene: NA
abundance: NA
v_gene: TRBV7-3
len: 13
CDR3aa: CASSLLAAGELFF
CDR3nt: TGTGCCAGCAGCTTATTGGCAGCCGGGGAGCTGTTTTTT

j_gene: TRBJ2-3
d_gene: NA
abundance: NA
v_gene: TRBV7-3
len: 14
CDR3aa: CASSPRTQETQYFF
CDR3nt: TGTGCCAGCAGCCCGCGGACACAAGAGACCCAGTACTTCTTT

j_gene: TRBJ1-6
d_gene: NA
abundance: NA
v_gene: TRBV7-2
len: 15
CDR3aa: CASRRTGTYEQHFHF
CDR3nt: TGTGCCAGCAGACGGACGGGGACCTACGAGCAACACTTCCACTTT

j_gene: TRBJ1-6
d_gene: NA
abundance: NA
v_gene: TRBV7-2
len: 15
CDR3aa: CASSLDQQLDSPLHF
CDR3nt: TGTGCCAGCAGCTTAGATCAGCAATTAGATTCACCCCTCCACTTT

j_gene: TRBJ1-3
d_gene: NA
abundance: NA
v_gene: TRBV7-8
len: 13
CDR3aa: CASSQREGNNLHF
CDR3nt: TGTGCCAGCAGCCAACGGGAGGGCAACAACCTCCATTTT

j_gene: TRBJ1-5
d_gene: NA
abundance: NA
v_gene: TRBV12-3/TRBV12-4
len: 14
CDR3aa: CASSLFGTNQPQHF
CDR3nt: TGTGCCAGCAGTTTATTTGGGACAAATCAGCCCCAGCATTTT

j_gene: TRBJ1-5
d_gene: TRBD1
abundance: NA
v_gene: TRBV7-7
len: 14
CDR3aa: CASSPRTGNDYTFF
CDR3nt: TGTGCCAGCAGCCCGCGGACAGGTAACGACTACACCTTCTTT

j_gene: TRBJ1-1
d_gene: TRBD1
abundance: NA
v_gene: TRBV7-3
len: 14
CDR3aa: CASSAAGTGGENGF
CDR3nt: TGTGCCAGCAGCGCCGCCGGGACAGGGGGCGAAAATGGCTTT

j_gene: TRBJ1-1
d_gene: NA
abundance: NA
v_gene: TRBV7-2
len: 14
CDR3aa: CASSLAVYEQYFGF
CDR3nt: NA

j_gene: TRBJ1-1
d_gene: NA
abundance: NA
v_gene: TRBV10-3
len: 14
CDR3aa: CAINPGVARTEAFF
CDR3nt: TGTGCCATCAATCCAGGGGTCGCACGCACTGAAGCTTTCTTT

j_gene: TRBJ1-2
d_gene: TRBD1
abundance: many
v_gene: TRBV4-1
len: 16
CDR3aa: CASSQLTGGGNYGYTF
CDR3nt: TGCGCCAGCAGCCAATTGACAGGGGGGGGAAACTATGGCTACACCTTC

j_gene: TRBJ2-2
d_gene: NA
abundance: once
v_gene: TRBV20-1
len: 15
CDR3aa: CSASSPDTDTGELFF
CDR3nt: TGCAGTGCTAGTAGCCCGGACACAGATACCGGGGAGCTGTTTTTT

j_gene: TRBJ1-5
d_gene: TRBD1
abundance: once
v_gene: TRBV20-1
len: 11
CDR3aa: CSARQGSRSHF
CDR3nt: TGCAGTGCAAGACAGGGATCTCGGTCACATTTT

j_gene: TRBJ1-5
d_gene: NA
abundance: NA
v_gene: TRBV19
len: 14
CDR3aa: CASSSQADNQPQHF
CDR3nt: TGTGCCAGCAGCTCCCAGGCAGACAATCAGCCCCAGCATTTT

j_gene: TRBJ1-2
d_gene: NA
abundance: many
v_gene: TRBV19
len: 14
CDR3aa: CASTPSRGNYGYTF
CDR3nt: TGTGCCAGTACTCCAAGCCGGGGGAACTATGGCTACACCTTC